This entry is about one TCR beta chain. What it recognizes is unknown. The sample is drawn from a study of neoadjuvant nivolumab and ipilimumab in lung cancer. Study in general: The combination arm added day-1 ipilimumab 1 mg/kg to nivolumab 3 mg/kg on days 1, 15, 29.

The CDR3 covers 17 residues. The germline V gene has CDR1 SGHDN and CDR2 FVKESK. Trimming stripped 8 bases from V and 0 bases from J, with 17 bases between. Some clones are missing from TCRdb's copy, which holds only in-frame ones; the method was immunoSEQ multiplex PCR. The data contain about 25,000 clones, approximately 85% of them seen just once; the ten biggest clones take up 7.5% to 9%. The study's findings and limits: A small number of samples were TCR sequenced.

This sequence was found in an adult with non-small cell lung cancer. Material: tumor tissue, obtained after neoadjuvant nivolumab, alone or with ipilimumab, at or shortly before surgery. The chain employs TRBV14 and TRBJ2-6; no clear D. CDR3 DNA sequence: TGTGCCAGCGTCGGCTGGGAATTCTTCTCTGGGGCCAACGTCCTGACTTTC. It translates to CASVGWEFFSGANVLTF.